The T cell receptor (beta chain) described here comes from a study of T cell responses to AZD1222 COVID-19 vaccine. The table lists this clone with a few counts. Its target is unknown. Clones were sequenced by immunoSEQ multiplex PCR, and TCRdb holds only the in-frame ones, with some missing. The sample has more than 50,000 clones, about four fifths seen once. General study findings and limits: Only after the peak T cell response were repertoires sampled.

The germline gives CDR1 LNHDA, CDR2 SQIVND (reference sequence). Deletions cut 9 bases from V and 0 bases from J, with 14 bases between. The CDR3 contains 15 residues. The receptor was derived from an adult in good health. Source: peripheral blood, taken on day 0 of MenACWY control vaccination. The chain couples TRBV19 to TRBJ1-4; D unresolved. CDR3 loop: CASRGFTATNEKLFF. CDR3 nucleotide sequence: TGTGCCAGCCGAGGCTTCACAGCAACTAATGAAAAACTGTTTTTT. The full variable domain, its missing parts supplied by reference TRBV19 and TRBJ1-4, is DGGITQSPKYLFRKEGQNVTLSCEQNLNHDAMYWYRQDPGQGLRLIYYSQIVNDFQKGDIAEGYSVSREKKESFPLTVTSAQKNPTAFYLCASRGFTATNEKLFFGSGTQLSVL.